This entry describes one T cell receptor beta chain. Germline CDR1 and CDR2: SGHRS and YFSETQ. V was cut by 0 bases and J by 3 bases, with 9 bases left in between. This CDR3 is 14 amino acids long. This sample was taken from a study of beta chain features in type 1 diabetes. What was sequenced were expressed TCRB transcripts, since all of the isolated RNA had been reverse transcribed. Libraries were prepared by immunoSEQ multiplex PCR; TCRdb keeps only in-frame clonotypes and omits some of them. The profile shows hundreds of thousands of clones, about 30% of them singletons. Sequences were obtained from naive CD4+ T cells from blood. This receptor was identified in a man between 18 and 35 years old in good health. The J gene is TRBJ1-2, the V gene TRBV5-1; D ambiguous. Here the CDR3 DNA reads TGCGCCAGCAGCTTGGGGGCACCTGACTATGGCTACACCTTC. Translation: CASSLGAPDYGYTF.